Shown below are 24 T cell receptor beta chains from a single sample sequenced in a study of T-cell memory formation after mild COVID-19. One entry per CDR3 protein, called by TCRdb with MiXCR from the 5' RACE reads. The sample gives 550,000 to 700,000 distinct CDR3 sequences, under 20% of which show up once; about 12% is in the top ten. The sequencing input was PBMCs or a T cell subset sorted from them (not recorded which). These receptor sequences come from an adult woman who had mild COVID-19 (a few samples of this study predate the infection). Cell type and time point are not known.

This clonotype is a singleton in its sample. This chain uses TRBV24-1 with TRBJ2-3, with a possible D match to TRBD2 (6 bases). CDR3 length: 15 amino acids. Germline V gene data show CDR1 as KGHDR and CDR2 as SFDVKD. V was trimmed by 4 bases and J by 0 bases, leaving 10 bases between them. Here the CDR3 reads CATSDVGTSTDTQYF. For the CDR3, the DNA is TGTGCCACCAGTGACGTAGGGACTAGCACAGATACGCAGTATTTT.

The V gene is TRBV27, the J gene TRBJ2-1; D possibly uses TRBD1 or TRBD2 (5 bases each). The V end lost 6 bases, the J end lost 3 bases, and 15 bases lay between the germline ends. The CDR3 has 15 amino acids. Germline assignment: CDR1 MNHEY and CDR2 SMNVEV (reference sequence). The CDR3 here is CASRGPGARYNEQFF. CDR3 in DNA: TGTGCCAGCAGGGGACCCGGGGCACGCTACAATGAGCAGTTCTTC.

The genes are TRBV12-3 or TRBV12-4 and TRBJ2-7; 10 nucleotides align to TRBD1. The ends lost 7 bases at V and 0 bases at J; junction bases unmatched: 3. This CDR3 comprises 14 residues. CDR3 DNA: TGTGCCAGCACCAGGACAGGGGGCTCCTACGAGCAGTACTTC. This translates into CASTRTGGSYEQYF.

This clonotype has just a few counts. V gene TRBV20-1 combines with J gene TRBJ2-3; no reliable D call. The germline V and J ends were trimmed by 1 base and 5 bases, with 4 bases remaining between them. The germline gives CDR1 DFQATT, CDR2 SNEGSKA (reference sequence). The length of the CDR3 is 11 residues. CDR3 loop: CSARGIDTQYF. CDR3 DNA sequence: TGCAGTGCTAGAGGAATAGATACGCAGTATTTT.

This clonotype showed up just a few times. The genes are TRBV20-1 and TRBJ1-1; TRBD1 might be the D (5 bases). The CDR3 runs 15 residues. V lost 0 bases to trimming and J lost 6 bases, with 17 bases between them. The germline V gene encodes CDR1 DFQATT and CDR2 SNEGSKA (reference sequence). CDR3 in amino acids: CSARDPGQVSPEAFF. CDR3 DNA sequence: TGCAGTGCTAGAGACCCTGGACAAGTCTCCCCTGAAGCTTTCTTT.

This clonotype was detected once. V gene TRBV24-1 combines with J gene TRBJ1-1, with D possibly being TRBD1 (5 bases). V was clipped by 3 bases and J by 5 bases, with 12 bases between them. Germline CDR1 is KGHDR and CDR2 is SFDVKD. CDR3 length equals 14 residues. CDR3 sequence: CATSDPRGGTEAFF. CDR3 DNA sequence: TGTGCCACCAGTGATCCACGTGGGGGGACTGAAGCTTTCTTT.

Only a few counts were recorded for this clonotype. The chain recombines TRBV6-1 with TRBJ2-1; D gene ambiguous. Germline CDR1 and CDR2: MNHNS and SASEGT. This CDR3 region has 12 residues. V was cut by 4 bases and J by 14 bases, with 15 bases left in between. The CDR3 loop reads CASSAVPITEFF. In DNA, the CDR3 is TGTGCCAGCAGTGCCGTTCCTATTACGGAGTTCTTC.

The chain links TRBV6-5 to TRBJ2-6; 7 bases align to TRBD1. The CDR3 has 18 amino acids. Germline V gene lookup returns CDR1 MNHEY and CDR2 SVGAGI. Trimming cost V 1 base and J 0 bases; bases outside gene matches: 6. CDR3 DNA sequence: TGTGCCAGCAGTTACTTGGACAGGTTGGACTCTGGGGCCAACGTCCTGACTTTC. Translation gives CASSYLDRLDSGANVLTF.

This clonotype appeared a few times. The rearrangement uses TRBV6-2 or TRBV6-3 and TRBJ2-3, with D unresolved. This CDR3 contains 11 residues. V lost 2 bases, J lost 6 bases, and 3 bases lay in between. CDR1 and CDR2 (germline): MNHEY, SVGEGT. In nucleotides, the CDR3 is TGTGCCAGCAGTTACGTGGATACGCAGTATTTT. Residues: CASSYVDTQYF.

This rearrangement joins TRBV2 to TRBJ2-1; D is undetermined. The V and J ends lost 0 bases and 4 bases respectively, with 4 bases between them. This CDR3 is built from 13 residues. Germline V gene sequence: CDR1 SNHLY, CDR2 FYNNEI. The CDR3 here is CASSEAEYNEQFF. CDR3 nucleotides: TGTGCCAGCAGTGAAGCGGAGTACAATGAGCAGTTCTTC.

The rearrangement uses TRBV10-3 and TRBJ2-7, with a possible D match to TRBD1 (6 bases). Germline CDR1 is ENHRY and CDR2 is SYGVKD. Deletions cut 0 bases from V and 6 bases from J, with 15 bases between. The CDR3 consists of 15 residues. The CDR3 DNA follows: TGTGCCATCAGTGAGTCGAGTCAGACAGGCGGCGAGCAGTACTTC. Its protein product is CAISESSQTGGEQYF.

This clonotype was detected only a few times. The genes are TRBV20-1 and TRBJ2-3, with D hard to call. V shed 6 bases and J shed 0 bases, with 7 bases lying between them. Germline V lookup: CDR1 DFQATT, CDR2 SNEGSKA (reference sequence). This CDR3 is built from 12 residues. The CDR3 spells CSATPSTDTQYF. The CDR3 DNA sequence: TGCAGTGCGACACCTAGCACAGATACGCAGTATTTT.

The chain carries TRBV7-8 and TRBJ2-7; possibly TRBD1 for D (6 bases). CDR3 length equals 14 residues. V was trimmed by 1 base and J by 4 bases, leaving 11 bases between them. Germline V gene lookup returns CDR1 SGHVS and CDR2 FQNEAQ. In nucleotides, the CDR3 is TGTGCCAGCAGCTTAGATCCAGGGGAGTACGAGCAGTACTTC. It translates to CASSLDPGEYEQYF.

In its sample, this clonotype was seen a few times. The J gene is TRBJ2-1, the V gene TRBV24-1; unclear D gene. In germline, CDR1 is KGHDR, CDR2 SFDVKD. The CDR3 length is 16 residues. Trimming took off 3 bases at V and 0 bases at J, with 11 bases between the two ends. This CDR3 is CATSDNRVSSYNEQFF. The DNA for the CDR3 is TGTGCCACCAGTGATAACCGGGTCAGCTCCTACAATGAGCAGTTCTTC.

This chain connects TRBV12-3 or TRBV12-4 to TRBJ1-2; D not resolved. Trimming left V 5 bases short and J 0 bases short, with 10 bases between. The CDR3 has 14 amino acids. The CDR3 nucleotides read TGTGCCAGCAGTCGAGCATCGACTAACTATGGCTACACCTTC. It translates to CASSRASTNYGYTF.

The rearrangement uses TRBV4-2 and TRBJ1-6; perhaps TRBD1 as D (6 bases). CDR3 length: 14 amino acids. Trimming took off 4 bases at V and 5 bases at J, with 9 bases between the two ends. Germline-derived CDR1 and CDR2 are LGHNA and YNFKEQ. The CDR3 DNA reads as TGTGCCAGCAGCCGGACAGAGGATAATTCACCCCTCCACTTT. Translated: CASSRTEDNSPLHF.

This chain connects TRBV7-9 to TRBJ2-7, with D possibly matching TRBD2 (5 bases). Between the trimmed V and J ends, which lost 10 bases and 2 bases, there was a span of 21 bases. This CDR3 region has 15 residues. Germline CDR1 reads SEHNR; CDR2 reads FQNEAQ (reference sequence). CDR3 DNA sequence: TGTGCCATCACCGCGGCCCAAGACGGGACCTACGAGCAGTACTTC. Translating it yields CAITAAQDGTYEQYF.

This clonotype appeared a few times. This rearrangement joins TRBV9 to TRBJ2-5; TRBD2 matches at 8 bases. In germline, CDR1 is SGDLS, CDR2 YYNGEE. The CDR3 is 13 amino acids. V was clipped by 2 bases and J by 3 bases; unmatched bases: 0. The CDR3 coding sequence is TGTGCCAGCAGCGTTAGCGGGGAAGAGACCCAGTACTTC. Its translation: CASSVSGEETQYF.

The J gene is TRBJ2-1, the V gene TRBV9, with no clear D. With 0 bases removed from V and 9 bases from J, the gap between germline ends came to 10 bases. Looked up from germline, CDR1 is SGDLS and CDR2 is YYNGEE. The CDR3 runs to 13 residues. In DNA, the CDR3 is TGTGCCAGCAGCGTAGGGGTAGTCGGTGAGCAGTTCTTC. It is translated as CASSVGVVGEQFF.

This clonotype was seen more than once but under ten times. This chain connects TRBV20-1 to TRBJ2-5, with TRBD2 identical over 11 bases. The length of the CDR3 is 16 residues. Germline loops: CDR1 DFQATT, CDR2 SNEGSKA (reference sequence). The J segment lost 5 bases and the V segment lost 0 bases, leaving 8 bases of the junction unmatched. The CDR3 DNA sequence: TGCAGTGCTAGAGATTCAGCTAGCGGGGGGTGGGAGACCCAGTACTTC. It is translated as CSARDSASGGWETQYF.

V and J are TRBV4-2 and TRBJ1-1; TRBD1 matches at 8 bases. The trim removed 2 bases at V and 3 bases at J, leaving 5 bases unmatched. Germline CDR1 is LGHNA and CDR2 is YNFKEQ. This CDR3 has 15 amino acids. This CDR3 reads CASSQKGTGYTEAFF. As DNA, the CDR3 is TGTGCCAGCAGCCAAAAGGGGACAGGTTACACTGAAGCTTTCTTT.

The J gene is TRBJ1-5, the V gene TRBV29-1, with D unclear. Trimming pared 4 bases from V and 6 bases from J, leaving 13 bases between. In germline, CDR1 is SQVTM, CDR2 ANQGSEA. This CDR3 is 13 amino acids long. The CDR3 reads CSVVWAAGQPQHF. In DNA, the CDR3 is TGCAGCGTTGTTTGGGCGGCGGGTCAGCCCCAGCATTTT.

This chain connects TRBV6-2 or TRBV6-3 to TRBJ2-7; D is unresolved. The V gene's germline CDR1 is MNHEY and CDR2 SVGEGT. CDR3 size: 11 residues. CDR3 sequence (DNA): TGTTCAACGTCCACGTCCTACGAGCAGTACTTC. Its translation: CSTSTSYEQYF.

This chain uses TRBV5-6 with TRBJ2-5; D remains ambiguous. Trimming left V 4 bases short and J 5 bases short, with 12 bases between. This CDR3 region has 13 residues. Germline CDR1 reads SGHDT; CDR2 reads YYEEEE. CDR3 sequence (DNA): TGTGCCAGCAGCGCCTTCCGCCGGGAGACCCAGTACTTC. Translating it yields CASSAFRRETQYF.